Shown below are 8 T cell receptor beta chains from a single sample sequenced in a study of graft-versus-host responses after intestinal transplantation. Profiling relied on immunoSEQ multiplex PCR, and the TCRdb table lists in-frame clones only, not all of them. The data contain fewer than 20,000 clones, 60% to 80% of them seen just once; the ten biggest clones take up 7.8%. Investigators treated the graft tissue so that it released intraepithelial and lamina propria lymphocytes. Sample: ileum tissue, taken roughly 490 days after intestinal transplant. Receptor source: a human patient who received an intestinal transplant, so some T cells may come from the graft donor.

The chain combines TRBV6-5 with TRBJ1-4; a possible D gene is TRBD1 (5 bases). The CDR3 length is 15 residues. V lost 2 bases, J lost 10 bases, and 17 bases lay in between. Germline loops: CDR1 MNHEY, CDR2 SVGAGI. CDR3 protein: CASSYTGTPGVKLFF. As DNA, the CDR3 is TGTGCCAGCAGTTACACCGGGACCCCGGGGGTAAAACTGTTTTTT.

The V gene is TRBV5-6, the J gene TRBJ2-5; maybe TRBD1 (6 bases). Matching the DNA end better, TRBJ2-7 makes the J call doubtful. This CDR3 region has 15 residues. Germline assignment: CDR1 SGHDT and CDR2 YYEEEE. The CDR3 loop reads CASSSRGTWAYEQYF. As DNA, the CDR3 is TGTGCCAGCAGCTCGAGGGGGACATGGGCCTACGAGCAGTACTTC.

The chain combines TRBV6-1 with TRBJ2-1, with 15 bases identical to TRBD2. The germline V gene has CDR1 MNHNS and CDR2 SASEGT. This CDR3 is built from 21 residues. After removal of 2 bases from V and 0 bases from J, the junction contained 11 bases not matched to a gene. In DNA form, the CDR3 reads TGTGCCAGCAGTGAATTGGGAAGGGGACTAGCGGGGGGAAGCTCCTACAATGAGCAGTTCTTC. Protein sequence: CASSELGRGLAGGSSYNEQFF.

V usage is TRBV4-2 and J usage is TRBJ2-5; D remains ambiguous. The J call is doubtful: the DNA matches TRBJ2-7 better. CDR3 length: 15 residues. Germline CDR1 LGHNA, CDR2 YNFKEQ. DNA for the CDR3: TGTGCCAGCAGCCAAGAGGGCGGCCCTTGGTACGAGCAGTACTTC. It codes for CASSQEGGPWYEQYF.

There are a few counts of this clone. CDR3 amino acids: CASDQLANYNEQFF. The CDR3 DNA reads TGTGCCAGCGATCAGCTAGCGAACTACAATGAGCAGTTCTTC. The gene calls are TRBV2 and TRBJ2-1, with D possibly being TRBD2 (6 bases). The CDR3 contains 14 residues. The V end was cut by 8 bases, the J end by 3 bases, with 14 bases between. The germline V gene has CDR1 SNHLY and CDR2 FYNNEI.

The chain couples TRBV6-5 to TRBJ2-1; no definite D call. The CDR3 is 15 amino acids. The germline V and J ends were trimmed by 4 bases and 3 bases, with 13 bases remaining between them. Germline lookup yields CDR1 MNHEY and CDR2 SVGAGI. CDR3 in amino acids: CASSFRTDLYNEQFF. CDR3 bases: TGTGCCAGCAGTTTCCGGACGGACCTCTACAATGAGCAGTTCTTC.

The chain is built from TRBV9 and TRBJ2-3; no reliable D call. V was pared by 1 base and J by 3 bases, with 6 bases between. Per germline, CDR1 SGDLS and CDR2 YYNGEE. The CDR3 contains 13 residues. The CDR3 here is CASSVRTTDTQYF. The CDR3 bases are TGTGCCAGCAGCGTACGGACGACAGATACGCAGTATTTT. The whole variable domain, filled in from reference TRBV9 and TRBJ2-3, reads DSGVTQTPKHLITATGQRVTLRCSPRSGDLSVYWYQQSLDQGLQFLIQYYNGEERAKGNILERFSAQQFPDLHSELNLSSLELGDSALYFCASSVRTTDTQYFGPGTRLTVL.

CDR3 sequence: CASSLQGTGGKNIQYF. Here the CDR3 DNA reads TGTGCCAGCAGTTTACAAGGGACCGGGGGTAAAAACATTCAGTACTTC. The chain is built from TRBV27 and TRBJ2-4; D possibly corresponds to TRBD2 (6 bases). The CDR3 totals 16 residues. Trimming pared 2 bases from V and 4 bases from J, leaving 15 bases between. Germline-derived CDR1 and CDR2 are MNHEY and SMNVEV (reference sequence).